The 30 T cell receptor beta chains in this list originate from one sample, sequenced in a study of T-cell memory formation after mild COVID-19. TCRdb recomputed calls from the 5' RACE reads with MiXCR, one row per CDR3 protein. This sample has 400,000 to 500,000 distinct CDR3 sequences, with around 18% found just once. The specimen sequenced was PBMCs or a T cell subset sorted from them (not recorded which). The receptors shown here come from an adult woman who had mild COVID-19 (a few samples of this study predate the infection). Cell type and time point are not known.

This clonotype turned up a few times. The chain joins TRBV12-3 or TRBV12-4 to TRBJ2-3, with D possibly TRBD2 on 6 matching bases. This CDR3 is built from 13 residues. V was cut by 3 bases and J by 15 bases, with 19 bases left in between. The CDR3 region is CASSFSAIRGIYF. CDR3 nucleotide sequence: TGTGCCAGCAGTTTTTCTGCGATTCGGGGGATCTATTTT.

This clonotype has a handful of counts. This chain connects TRBV24-1 to TRBJ1-5; a weak D match, TRBD1 (6 bases). The CDR3 contains 15 residues. CDR1 is KGHDR and CDR2 is SFDVKD in the germline V gene. Deletions cut 3 bases from V and 2 bases from J, with 10 bases between. The chain's CDR3 is CATSDPGAGNQPQHF. CDR3 sequence (DNA): TGTGCCACCAGTGATCCGGGGGCCGGCAATCAGCCCCAGCATTTT.

This clonotype appeared many times. V usage is TRBV27 and J usage is TRBJ1-2; TRBD1 might be the D (6 bases). Germline CDR1 is MNHEY and CDR2 is SMNVEV (reference sequence). V was cut by 6 bases and J by 4 bases, with 12 bases left in between. This CDR3 is 13 amino acids long. The CDR3 reads CASSAGGLYGYTF. CDR3 DNA sequence: TGTGCCAGCAGCGCGGGGGGCCTCTATGGCTACACCTTC.

In its sample, this clonotype was seen many times. The rearrangement joins TRBV21-1 to TRBJ2-7; TRBD1, the D gene given by the table, was not confirmed from the DNA. TRBV21-1 is recorded as a pseudogene. CDR3 length: 16 residues. CDR3 sequence: CASSNPVDRGRYEQYF. The DNA for the CDR3 is TGTGCCAGCAGCAACCCCGTCGACAGGGGGCGATACGAGCAGTACTTC.

Only a few counts were recorded for this clonotype. The V call is TRBV6-5, the J call TRBJ2-1; TRBD1 agrees at 11 bases. Germline values: CDR1 MNHEY, CDR2 SVGAGI. The junction had 8 bases not matched to a gene; V was cut back by 5 bases and J by 14 bases. This CDR3 is built from 13 residues. The CDR3 nucleotides are TGTGCCAGCAGTCCAGGACAGGGGGCCAAGGAGTTCTTC. It encodes CASSPGQGAKEFF.

The gene calls are TRBV5-1 and TRBJ1-1, with D maybe TRBD1 (6 bases). The germline V gene has CDR1 SGHRS and CDR2 YFSETQ. The CDR3 is 18 amino acids. V was pared by 0 bases and J by 0 bases, with 18 bases between. CDR3 DNA: TGCGCCAGCAGCTTGGAGGGGGTAGGGTCCTGGGTGAACACTGAAGCTTTCTTT. Its translation is CASSLEGVGSWVNTEAFF.

This clonotype was observed a handful of times. The chain joins TRBV4-1 to TRBJ2-7; 7 bases align to TRBD1. In germline, CDR1 is MGHRA, CDR2 YSYEKL. The length of the CDR3 is 15 residues. The ends lost 1 base at V and 0 bases at J; junction bases unmatched: 3. As DNA, the CDR3 is TGCGCCAGCAGCCAAGGGGACAGTTTCTCCTACGAGCAGTACTTC. It encodes CASSQGDSFSYEQYF.

The J gene is TRBJ2-7, the V gene TRBV7-9; D not resolved. Germline lookup yields CDR1 SEHNR and CDR2 FQNEAQ (reference sequence). This CDR3 has 14 residues. The V and J ends lost 1 base and 7 bases respectively, with 14 bases between them. CDR3 region: CASSLGATRLEQYF. CDR3 coding DNA: TGTGCCAGCAGCTTAGGGGCTACCCGCCTGGAGCAGTACTTC.

This clonotype was picked up a small number of times. The V gene is TRBV7-9, the J gene TRBJ2-7, with D possibly TRBD1 on 6 matching bases. Germline-derived CDR1 and CDR2 are SEHNR and FQNEAQ (reference sequence). V dropped 5 bases and J dropped 5 bases, with 19 bases sitting between them. This CDR3 is 15 amino acids long. This CDR3 is CASSPRGQGYNEQYF. The CDR3 coding sequence is TGTGCCAGCAGCCCCCGTGGGCAGGGGTATAACGAGCAGTACTTC.

This chain uses TRBV7-2 with TRBJ2-5, with 9 nucleotides matching TRBD1. The CDR3 contains 14 residues. The germline gives CDR1 SGHTA, CDR2 FQGNSA. V trimming: 1 base; J trimming: 7 bases; junction bases outside the gene matches: 4. The CDR3 region has the DNA TGTGCCAGCAGCTTAGTAGGACAGGGGACGACCCAGTACTTC. It translates to CASSLVGQGTTQYF.

There are a few counts of this clonotype. The J gene is TRBJ2-1, the V gene TRBV15, with TRBD2 identical over 9 bases. This CDR3 is 16 amino acids long. V gave up 3 bases and J gave up 7 bases; unmatched junction bases: 10. Per the germline V gene, CDR1 is LNHNV and CDR2 is YYDKDF (reference sequence). This CDR3 reads CATSSGVAGAGNEQFF. The DNA for the CDR3 is TGTGCCACCAGCAGTGGGGTAGCGGGAGCCGGGAATGAGCAGTTCTTC. The full variable domain, with the rest looked up from reference TRBV15 and TRBJ2-1, is DAMVIQNPRYQVTQFGKPVTLSCSQTLNHNVMYWYQQKSSQAPKLLFHYYDKDFNNEADTPDNFQSRRPNTSFCFLDIRSPGLGDTAMYLCATSSGVAGAGNEQFFGPGTRLTVL.

The V gene is TRBV24-1, the J gene TRBJ2-3, with 8 bases lining up with TRBD1. Germline-derived CDR1 and CDR2 are KGHDR and SFDVKD. The CDR3 is made up of 16 amino acids. The junction had 9 bases not matched to a gene; V was cut back by 4 bases and J by 4 bases. CDR3 sequence (DNA): TGTGCCACCAGTGACCCTAGGACAGGGACCCCAGATACGCAGTATTTT. Its translation: CATSDPRTGTPDTQYF.

This clonotype was seen a handful of times. The V call is TRBV18, the J call TRBJ2-1; 12 bases are shared with TRBD2. Losses at the gene ends were 5 bases for V and 0 bases for J; bases not matched to a gene: 2. Germline CDR1 reads KGHSH; CDR2 reads LQKENI. The CDR3 spans 16 residues. The CDR3 DNA reads TGTGCCAGCTCAAGGACTAGCGGGGTCTCCTACAATGAGCAGTTCTTC. Translated, it gives CASSRTSGVSYNEQFF.

This clonotype has only a few counts. This chain links TRBV12-3 or TRBV12-4 with TRBJ1-5; maybe TRBD1 (5 bases). This CDR3 spans 13 amino acids. V shed 3 bases and J shed 6 bases, with 9 bases lying between them. In nucleotides, the CDR3 is TGTGCCAGCAGTTTGGCGGGGACTCAGCCCCAGCATTTT. It encodes CASSLAGTQPQHF.

This chain uses TRBV2 with TRBJ2-1, with 9 bases aligning to TRBD2. V lost 6 bases to trimming and J lost 4 bases; unmatched junction nucleotides: 4. This CDR3 has 14 residues. CDR1 SNHLY and CDR2 FYNNEI come from the germline V gene. The CDR3 reads CASRIAGVYNEQFF. The DNA of the CDR3 is TGTGCCAGCAGGATAGCGGGAGTGTACAATGAGCAGTTCTTC.

Written as DNA, the CDR3 is TGCAGTGCTAGAGCCGGGACAGGCCGTCTAAGCTACACCTTC. This codes for CSARAGTGRLSYTF. This rearrangement joins TRBV20-1 to TRBJ1-2, with TRBD1 matching 8 bases. This CDR3 comprises 14 residues. Germline V gene sequence: CDR1 DFQATT, CDR2 SNEGSKA (reference sequence). After removal of 1 base from V and 9 bases from J, the junction contained 10 bases not matched to a gene.

The chain links TRBV10-3 to TRBJ2-3; a possible D gene is TRBD2 (6 bases). This CDR3 comprises 17 residues. V gave up 2 bases and J gave up 4 bases, with 19 bases separating them. CDR1 ENHRY and CDR2 SYGVKD come from the germline V gene. The CDR3 region is CAISETGGTGMADTQYF. The CDR3 bases are TGTGCCATCAGTGAGACCGGGGGTACTGGGATGGCAGATACGCAGTATTTT.

A few counts support this clonotype. The rearrangement uses TRBV7-8 and TRBJ2-3; 10 bases align to TRBD1. Unmatched junction bases numbered 7, after V lost 1 base and J lost 3 bases. CDR1 SGHVS and CDR2 FQNEAQ come from the germline V gene. The CDR3 sequence is 17 residues long. The CDR3 sequence is CASSLVGQGTETDTQYF. In DNA form, the CDR3 reads TGTGCCAGCAGCTTAGTGGGACAGGGGACGGAAACAGATACGCAGTATTTT.

The chain uses TRBV7-9 and TRBJ2-1, with a weak D call TRBD2 (5 bases). Trimming shortened V by 5 bases and J by 3 bases, and 17 bases separated the two germline ends. Germline CDR1 is SEHNR and CDR2 is FQNEAQ (reference sequence). The CDR3 spans 16 residues. The CDR3: CASSPIRGSGYNEQFF. The CDR3 DNA is TGTGCCAGCAGCCCCATACGGGGTTCGGGCTACAATGAGCAGTTCTTC.

This clonotype turned up a few times. V gene TRBV12-3 or TRBV12-4 combines with J gene TRBJ2-7; 9 positions match TRBD1. The trim removed 6 bases at V and 0 bases at J, leaving 6 bases unmatched. CDR3 length: 15 amino acids. CDR3 bases: TGTGCCAGCAGCCGTGGACAGGGGATCTCCTACGAGCAGTACTTC. It yields the protein CASSRGQGISYEQYF.

The rearrangement uses TRBV6-5 and TRBJ1-6; D unclear. This CDR3 contains 17 residues. Germline V gene sequence: CDR1 MNHEY, CDR2 SVGAGI. The germline V and J ends were trimmed by 0 bases and 1 base, with 10 bases remaining between them. CDR3 DNA: TGTGCCAGCAGTTACTCGAAGGGCATGTCCTATAATTCACCCCTCCACTTT. It encodes CASSYSKGMSYNSPLHF.

The chain is built from TRBV7-6 and TRBJ2-2, with 14 bases fitting TRBD2. The germline gives CDR1 SGHVS, CDR2 FNYEAQ. There are 18 residues in the CDR3. V was pared by 5 bases and J by 4 bases, with 9 bases of the junction left unmatched. The CDR3 coding sequence is TGTGCCAGCAGCGATACGGGACTAGCGGGAGTGAGCACCGGGGAGCTGTTTTTT. This encodes CASSDTGLAGVSTGELFF.

The rearrangement links TRBV4-1 to TRBJ2-3, with D unresolved. This CDR3 contains 14 residues. Germline V CDR1 and CDR2: MGHRA, YSYEKL. Trimming took 0 bases from V and 5 from J, leaving 9 bases between them. The CDR3 is CASSQDGRQDTQYF. The CDR3 DNA reads as TGCGCCAGCAGCCAAGATGGGCGACAAGATACGCAGTATTTT.

CDR3 loop: CASSSSDRAQPQHF. CDR3 nucleotide sequence: TGTGCCAGCAGTTCATCGGACAGGGCTCAGCCCCAGCATTTT. This chain uses TRBV2 with TRBJ1-5, with 8 bases that match TRBD1. V gave up 5 bases and J gave up 6 bases; unmatched junction bases: 6. Looked up from germline, CDR1 is SNHLY and CDR2 is FYNNEI. CDR3 length: 14 residues.

This clonotype was detected a few times. This chain joins TRBV2 and TRBJ1-1; unclear D gene. CDR1 and CDR2 (germline): SNHLY, FYNNEI. V lost 3 bases to trimming and J lost 3 bases, with 8 bases between them. This CDR3 has 13 amino acids. The CDR3 reads CASSEWEDTEAFF. The CDR3 region has the DNA TGTGCCAGCAGTGAGTGGGAGGACACTGAAGCTTTCTTT.

The gene calls are TRBV3-1 and TRBJ1-1; D unclear. This CDR3 comprises 18 residues. V was pared by 3 bases and J by 4 bases, with 24 bases between. From germline, CDR1 is LGHDT and CDR2 YNNKEL (reference sequence). In nucleotides, the CDR3 is TGTGCCAGCAGCCAGGACGCCGGGCCATCCAAAGTTCCCACTGAAGCTTTCTTT. Protein product: CASSQDAGPSKVPTEAFF.

The chain joins TRBV20-1 to TRBJ1-5, with 11 nucleotides matching TRBD1. The CDR3 consists of 20 residues. V gave up 2 bases and J gave up 0 bases; unmatched junction bases: 15. CDR1 is DFQATT, CDR2 SNEGSKA, per germline (reference sequence). The CDR3 DNA reads as TGCAGTGCTAGATTGTTGGTCGGGACAGGGGGGGTTAATAGCAATCAGCCCCAGCATTTT. Its translation: CSARLLVGTGGVNSNQPQHF.

A few counts support this clonotype. The gene calls are TRBV29-1 and TRBJ2-5, with D possibly being TRBD2 (6 bases). There are 15 residues in the CDR3. Germline loops: CDR1 SQVTM, CDR2 ANQGSEA. V was pared by 6 bases and J by 2 bases, with 19 bases between. The CDR3, as DNA: TGCAGCGTCGCGCATTACGGGACTCGGCAAGAGACCCAGTACTTC. Encoded protein: CSVAHYGTRQETQYF.

This clonotype was found many times. The J gene is TRBJ2-1, the V gene TRBV20-1, with 10 bases that match TRBD1. CDR3 size: 15 residues. CDR1 and CDR2 (germline): DFQATT, SNEGSKA (reference sequence). Trimming cost V 5 bases and J 7 bases; bases outside gene matches: 11. The CDR3 DNA reads TGCAGTGCTGGATCTCGACAGGGGGCGAGAAATGAGCAGTTCTTC. Its protein is CSAGSRQGARNEQFF.

Ten or more counts support this clonotype. This chain connects TRBV7-2 to TRBJ1-5, with 11 positions matching TRBD1. CDR3 length: 16 residues. Unmatched junction bases numbered 8, after V lost 5 bases and J lost 5 bases. Germline CDR1 is SGHTA and CDR2 is FQGNSA. The CDR3 reads CASSPSGQGAYQPQHF. The DNA for the CDR3 is TGTGCCAGCAGCCCCAGCGGACAGGGGGCATATCAGCCCCAGCATTTT.